The 7 T cell receptor beta chains listed next were all sequenced from one sample in a study of OX40 agonist ivuxolimab in advanced cancers. Data came from immunoSEQ multiplex PCR; TCRdb stores just in-frame clones and leaves some out. Here the sample spans roughly 64,000 clones, approximately 89% being singletons. Sequenced here: CD4+ or CD8+ T cells sorted from blood, sampled in a trial of the OX40 agonist ivuxolimab. The receptors shown here come from an adult with an advanced solid tumor such as melanoma, head and neck, liver or kidney cancer.

CDR3 loop: CASSSRRVFSYEQYF. CDR3 DNA sequence: TGTGCCAGCAGCTCAAGACGCGTCTTTTCCTACGAGCAGTACTTC. J is TRBJ2-7 and V is TRBV11-2; D not resolved. CDR1 SGHAT and CDR2 FQNNGV come from the germline V gene. V was shortened by 4 bases and J by 1 base, with 14 bases between the two germline ends. The CDR3 sequence is 15 residues long.

The chain employs TRBV19 and TRBJ1-1; D is undetermined. Looked up from germline, CDR1 is LNHDA and CDR2 is SQIVND (reference sequence). The V end was cut by 3 bases, the J end by 0 bases, with 2 bases between. The CDR3 spans 12 residues. CDR3 residues: CASSILNTEAFF. Written as DNA, the CDR3 is TGTGCCAGTAGTATTTTGAACACTGAAGCTTTCTTT.

The CDR3 reads CASQSGQGPEAFF. In nucleotides, the CDR3 is TGTGCCTCCCAGAGCGGACAGGGCCCTGAAGCTTTCTTT. The V call is TRBV25-1, the J call TRBJ1-1; 8 bases align to TRBD1. V shed 11 bases and J 6 bases; nucleotides not matched to a gene: 11. The CDR3 is 13 amino acids. The germline V gene encodes CDR1 MGHDK and CDR2 SYGVNS. Based on the CDR3 plus reference TRBV25-1 and TRBJ1-1, the full variable domain is EADIYQTPRYLVIGTGKKITLECSQTMGHDKMYWYQQDPGMELHLIHYSYGVNSTEKGDLSSESTVSRIRTEHFPLTLESARPSHTSQYLCASQSGQGPEAFFGQGTRLTVV.

The rearrangement uses TRBV19 and TRBJ2-3; 8 bases are a match to TRBD2. Germline V lookup: CDR1 LNHDA, CDR2 SQIVND (reference sequence). This CDR3 comprises 14 residues. V lost 5 bases and J lost 5; bases outside the gene matches: 6. CDR3 region: CASSPSGSLDTQYF. The DNA for the CDR3 is TGTGCCAGTAGTCCCAGCGGGAGTTTAGATACGCAGTATTTT. Drawing the rest from reference TRBV19 and TRBJ2-3, the complete variable domain is DGGITQSPKYLFRKEGQNVTLSCEQNLNHDAMYWYRQDPGQGLRLIYYSQIVNDFQKGDIAEGYSVSREKKESFPLTVTSAQKNPTAFYLCASSPSGSLDTQYFGPGTRLTVL.

In this sample, this clone turned up once. V gene TRBV2 combines with J gene TRBJ2-2; D is unresolved. Trimming cost V 7 bases and J 3 bases, with 6 bases left between them. The V gene's germline CDR1 is SNHLY and CDR2 FYNNEI. This CDR3 is 12 amino acids long. The CDR3 nucleotides are TGTGCCAGCAAGGTGGACACCGGGGAGCTGTTTTTT. Its translation is CASKVDTGELFF.

The V call is TRBV5-1, the J call TRBJ2-2; unclear D gene. Trimming took off 0 bases at V and 5 bases at J, with 5 bases between the two ends. The germline gives CDR1 SGHRS, CDR2 YFSETQ. This CDR3 is built from 13 residues. In DNA, the CDR3 is TGCGCCAGCAGCTTGGGGGCAACCGGGGAGCTGTTTTTT. It yields the protein CASSLGATGELFF. Complete variable domain (other parts from reference TRBV5-1 and TRBJ2-2): KAGVTQTPRYLIKTRGQQVTLSCSPISGHRSVSWYQQTPGQGLQFLFEYFSETQRNKGNFPGRFSGRQFSNSRSEMNVSTLELGDSALYLCASSLGATGELFFGEGSRLTVL.

The chain has TRBV10-1 and TRBJ2-1; a possible D gene is TRBD2 (6 bases). The V gene's germline CDR1 is WNHNN and CDR2 SYGVQD (reference sequence). The CDR3 length is 15 residues. Trimming cost V 6 bases and J 4 bases, with 16 bases left between them. DNA of the CDR3: TGCGCCAGCAGCGCCGGGACTTCGCCGTACAATGAGCAGTTCTTC. Residues: CASSAGTSPYNEQFF.